The rows below give T cell receptor beta chains drawn from one sample of a study of patients and donors after allogeneic stem cell transplantation. TCRdb re-analysed the RT-PCR reads in MiXCR, keeping a single row per CDR3 protein. The sample has about 960,000 distinct CDR3 sequences, under 20% seen once. The sequencing sample was made of blood, either unsorted or a sorted T cell fraction (not recorded which). These TCRs come from a human donor who was either an allogeneic HSCT recipient or a stem cell or donor lymphocyte infusion donor (not recorded which). It is not recorded whose cells these are; they may come from a transplant donor. Each CDR3 is given with its conserved first and last residue. The D gene is left open where the match is weak. Rows give clone size only sometimes, using once, few, many, or a class for an expanded clone.

V gene	J gene	clone size	D gene	CDR3 DNA	CDR3 protein
TRBV20-1	TRBJ1-5	few	TRBD1	TGCAGTGCTGGAGGACAGGGGGCTTTTGGCAATCAGCCCCAGCATTTT	CSAGGQGAFGNQPQHF
TRBV12-3/TRBV12-4	TRBJ2-7	few	TRBD1	TGTGCCAGCAGTGGGGGACAGATCCCCTATTACGAGCAGTACTTC	CASSGGQIPYYEQYF
TRBV15	TRBJ2-5	.	.	TGTGCCACCAGCACTAGGACAGACCAAGAGACCCAGTACTTC	CATSTRTDQETQYF
TRBV7-8	TRBJ2-1	few	.	TGTGCCAGCAGGTTAGGGGCGGGCTCGGAGGGCCTCGATGAGCAGTTCTTC	CASRLGAGSEGLDEQFF
TRBV9	TRBJ2-7	few	.	TGTGCCAGCAGCGTAGAGGGATCGCCCTCCTACGAGCAGTACTTC	CASSVEGSPSYEQYF
TRBV20-1	TRBJ2-5	many	TRBD2	TGCAGTGCTAGCCCCGCCGGAATAGCGGGACAAGAGACCCAGTACTTC	CSASPAGIAGQETQYF
TRBV7-3	TRBJ2-3	.	TRBD2	TGTGCCAGGGGTAGGACTAGAAGCACAGATACGCAGTATTTT	CARGRTRSTDTQYF
TRBV6-1	TRBJ1-1	few	.	TGTGCCAGCAGAATGACCCTGCAACCGAACACTGAAGCTTTCTTT	CASRMTLQPNTEAFF
TRBV11-3	TRBJ2-1	few	.	TGTGCCAGCAGCTTACGATTGGGGGAACCCCGTGAGCAGTTCTTC	CASSLRLGEPREQFF
TRBV9	TRBJ2-5	.	.	TGTGCCAGCAGCGTAAGTGGAGGGGGACAAGAGACCCAGTACTTC	CASSVSGGGQETQYF
TRBV6-1	TRBJ1-5	.	.	TGTGCCAGTGGGGGCGAGGGCAATCAGCCCCAGCATTTT	CASGGEGNQPQHF
TRBV5-6	TRBJ2-3	.	.	TGTGCCAGCAGCTTAAGGTTCACCGGACGCGCAAATAGCACAGATACGCAGTATTTT	CASSLRFTGRANSTDTQYF
TRBV13	TRBJ2-7	few	.	TGTGCCAGCAGCCCCTCGGGAACGCCCTCCTACGAGCAGTACTTC	CASSPSGTPSYEQYF
TRBV12-3/TRBV12-4	TRBJ1-1	.	.	TGTGCCAGCAGTTTCGGGGCTAGGGCTGAAGCTTTCTTT	CASSFGARAEAFF
TRBV5-1	TRBJ1-4	.	TRBD1	TGCGCCAGCAGGCGACAGGGTGAAGATGAAAAACTGTTTTTT	CASRRQGEDEKLFF
TRBV20-1	TRBJ2-5	few	.	TGCAGTGCGGGGAGGACGGAACAAGAGACCCAGTACTTC	CSAGRTEQETQYF
TRBV12-3/TRBV12-4	TRBJ1-4	.	.	TGTGCCAGCAGTCCGAGAGAGGGCAGGGTCGATAATGAAAAACTGTTTTTT	CASSPREGRVDNEKLFF
TRBV9	TRBJ2-7	.	.	TGTGCCAGCAGCGTAGATGCGAGCGGTGGGTCCTACGAGCAGTACTTC	CASSVDASGGSYEQYF
TRBV12-3/TRBV12-4	TRBJ2-5	few	.	TGTGCCAGCAGCGCGTCACAGGGTCAAGAGACCCAGTACTTC	CASSASQGQETQYF
TRBV5-4	TRBJ2-5	.	TRBD1	TGTGCCAGCAGCCGCCCAGGGGGCAGAGAGACCCAGTACTTC	CASSRPGGRETQYF
TRBV7-2	TRBJ2-3	few	TRBD2	TGTGCCAGCAGCTTAGCGGGAGGGCCGGCAGATACGCAGTATTTT	CASSLAGGPADTQYF
TRBV5-4	TRBJ2-2	.	.	TGTGCCAGCAGCTTTGGGGGGCTCGGCACCGGGGAGCTGTTTTTT	CASSFGGLGTGELFF
TRBV7-9	TRBJ1-1	.	TRBD1	TGTGCCAGCAGCTTAGGGACAGGGTCGAACACTGAAGCTTTCTTT	CASSLGTGSNTEAFF
TRBV12-3/TRBV12-4	TRBJ2-1	.	.	TGTGCCAGCAGTCGTCCCGGACAGCACAATGAGCAGTTCTTC	CASSRPGQHNEQFF
TRBV5-5	TRBJ2-7	.	TRBD2	TGTGCCAGCAGCACGGGGACTAGCGGCAACTACGAGCAGTACTTC	CASSTGTSGNYEQYF
TRBV4-1	TRBJ2-5	.	.	TGCGCCAGCAGCTACGGGAACCAAGAGACCCAGTACTTC	CASSYGNQETQYF
TRBV7-9	TRBJ1-1	.	.	TGTGCCAGCAGCTTAGAAGGGGCAGGAAGGTTCACTGAAGCTTTCTTT	CASSLEGAGRFTEAFF
TRBV29-1	TRBJ1-1	few	.	TGCAGCGTTGGAAAGCTACTGAACACTGAAGCTTTCTTT	CSVGKLLNTEAFF
TRBV12-3/TRBV12-4	TRBJ1-3	many	.	TGTGCCAGCGATGTACGCTCTGGAAACACCATATATTTT	CASDVRSGNTIYF
TRBV30	TRBJ2-7	few	.	TGTGCCTGGAGTGCATTATACGAGCAGTACTTC	CAWSALYEQYF
TRBV12-3/TRBV12-4	TRBJ2-1	.	.	TGTGCCAGCAGTGCTACAGGGAGGAGCAGGTTCTTC	CASSATGRSRFF
TRBV3-1	TRBJ2-2	.	.	TGTGCCAGCAGACCAAAAGGGTACACCGGGGAGCTGTTTTTT	CASRPKGYTGELFF
TRBV6-5	TRBJ2-5	few	.	TGTGCCAGCAGTTTACCCCCCGGAGGGGAGACCCAGTACTTC	CASSLPPGGETQYF
TRBV12-3/TRBV12-4	TRBJ1-2	few	TRBD1	TGTGCCAGCAGATCCACAGGGGGCGAAGACTATGGCTACACCTTC	CASRSTGGEDYGYTF
TRBV4-1	TRBJ2-7	many	TRBD2	TGCGCCAGCAGCCAAGAAGGCGGGAGCTCCTACGAGCAGTACTTC	CASSQEGGSSYEQYF
TRBV7-9	TRBJ1-1	.	.	TGTGCCAGCAGATTGCCGCGAAGGGTGAACACTGAAGCTTTCTTT	CASRLPRRVNTEAFF
TRBV12-3/TRBV12-4	TRBJ2-3	.	.	TGTGCCAGCAGTTTGGTGCCTAGCGAAAACACAGATACGCAGTATTTT	CASSLVPSENTDTQYF
TRBV7-3	TRBJ2-7	few	.	TGTGCCAGCAGCCAGATAGTTGGAGGCCCGAGGGCTGAGCAGTACTTC	CASSQIVGGPRAEQYF
TRBV10-3	TRBJ1-5	.	.	TGTGCCATCAGTCCTCGATTAGGAGACAATCAGCCCCAGCATTTT	CAISPRLGDNQPQHF
TRBV5-1	TRBJ2-3	.	TRBD2	TGCGCCAGCAGCTTGGTCGGGACTAACCTTCAGGTTGGGGATACGCAGTATTTT	CASSLVGTNLQVGDTQYF
TRBV19	TRBJ1-6	.	TRBD1	TGTGCCAGTAGTCTGACTTACAGGGGTCCAAATTCACCCCTCCACTTT	CASSLTYRGPNSPLHF